A selection of T cell receptor beta chains follows, all from one sample in a study of OX40 agonist ivuxolimab in advanced cancers. The assay was immunoSEQ multiplex PCR, and TCRdb's table has in-frame clones only and misses some. Altogether fewer than 55,000 clones are present, about 76% being singletons, with the ten largest covering 5% to 7.5%. This material consisted of CD4+ or CD8+ T cells sorted from blood, taken in a trial of the OX40 agonist ivuxolimab. These receptors all stem from an adult with an advanced solid tumor such as melanoma, head and neck, liver or kidney cancer. The conserved cysteine and the conserved F or W are not part of the CDR3 here. The listing skips clone size in some rows; elsewhere it reads once, few, many or a size class.

J,size,V,CDR3
TRBJ2-3,.,TRBV28,ASSLDGAADTQY
TRBJ1-1,.,TRBV21-1,ASSSGENTEAF
TRBJ1-1,few,TRBV6-6,ASQGNTEAF
TRBJ2-1,.,TRBV6-5,ASSLSSYNEQF
TRBJ2-2,.,TRBV28,ASSDSAANTGELF
TRBJ1-4,.,TRBV28,ASNAGSDVNEKLF
TRBJ1-1,.,TRBV5-6,ASSLEGHPWV
TRBJ1-6,once,TRBV28,ASSQVGLGSPLH
TRBJ1-2,.,TRBV7-6,ASSLAGGVYGYT
TRBJ2-1,.,TRBV4-1,ASSRNSGTGGYEQF
TRBJ2-5,few,TRBV4-1,ASSQVGPGGFQETQY
TRBJ2-7,once,TRBV27,ASSTGGYEQY
TRBJ1-5,.,TRBV27,ASSPDTANQPQH